The clone carrying this T cell receptor beta chain was seen a few times. The sample originates from a study of T-cell memory formation after mild COVID-19. MiXCR, run by TCRdb on the 5' RACE reads, gives a single entry per CDR3 protein. Seen here are 450,000 to 700,000 distinct CDR3 sequences, more than 15% observed once, and the top ten hold around 12%. CDR3 size: 14 residues. V was trimmed by 0 bases and J by 3 bases, leaving 10 bases between them. Germline CDR1 reads SGHDT; CDR2 reads YYEEEE. Specimen: PBMCs or a T cell subset sorted from them (not recorded which). V usage is TRBV5-6 and J usage is TRBJ2-7; the D is unclear. The receptor was derived from an adult woman who had mild COVID-19 (a few samples of this study predate the infection). Cell type and time point are not known. The DNA for the CDR3 is TGTGCCAGCAGCTTGGGCGGATCTGACTACGAGCAGTACTTC. It is translated as CASSLGGSDYEQYF.